The source of this T cell receptor (beta chain) is a study of blood T cell repertoires in COVID-19. At the level of the study: Collection of acute and convalescent COVID-19 samples took place in the United States, Italy and Spain.

Assay used: immunoSEQ multiplex PCR; TCRdb lists only in-frame clones, some missing. This sample carries about 410,000 clones, 70% to 90% of them seen once, and the ten largest clones take approximately 1.5%. Trimming shortened V by 10 bases and J by 6 bases, and 16 bases separated the two germline ends. The CDR3 has 13 residues. Germline CDR1 LNHDA, CDR2 SQIVND (reference sequence). The rearrangement uses TRBV19 and TRBJ1-3; the D gene is possibly TRBD1 (6 bases). The clonotype comes from a woman in her thirties or forties with COVID-19, enrolled during active disease. Sequencing was performed on peripheral blood. The CDR3 loop is CATSRTDLNTIYF. The CDR3 nucleotides are TGTGCCACAAGCCGGACAGATCTAAACACCATATATTTT.